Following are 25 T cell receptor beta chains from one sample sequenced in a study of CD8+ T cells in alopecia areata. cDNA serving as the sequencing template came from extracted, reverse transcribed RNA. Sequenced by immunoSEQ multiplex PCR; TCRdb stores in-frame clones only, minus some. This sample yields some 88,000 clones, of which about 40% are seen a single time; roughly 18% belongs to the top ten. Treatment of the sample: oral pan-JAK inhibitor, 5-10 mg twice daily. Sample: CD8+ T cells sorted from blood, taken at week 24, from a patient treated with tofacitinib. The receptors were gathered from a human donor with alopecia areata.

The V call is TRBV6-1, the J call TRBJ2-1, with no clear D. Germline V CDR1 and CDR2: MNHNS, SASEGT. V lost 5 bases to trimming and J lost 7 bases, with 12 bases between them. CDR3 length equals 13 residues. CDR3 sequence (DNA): TGTGCCAGCAGTCGAGGTGGCCTAAATGAGCAGTTCTTC. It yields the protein CASSRGGLNEQFF.

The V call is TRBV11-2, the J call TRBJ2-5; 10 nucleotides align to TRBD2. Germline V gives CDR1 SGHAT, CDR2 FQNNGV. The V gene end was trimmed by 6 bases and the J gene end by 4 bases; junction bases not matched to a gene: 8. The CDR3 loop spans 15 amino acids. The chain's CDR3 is CASSNSGRRGETQYF. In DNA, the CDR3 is TGTGCCAGCAGTAATAGCGGGAGGAGGGGAGAGACCCAGTACTTC.

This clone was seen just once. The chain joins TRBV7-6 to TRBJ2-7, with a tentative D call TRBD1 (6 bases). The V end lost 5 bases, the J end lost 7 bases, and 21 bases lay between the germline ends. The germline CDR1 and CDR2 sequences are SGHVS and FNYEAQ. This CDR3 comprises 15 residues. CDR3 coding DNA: TGTGCCAGCAGCCCCGGGACACCCTCGCCCGCAGAGCAGTACTTC. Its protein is CASSPGTPSPAEQYF.

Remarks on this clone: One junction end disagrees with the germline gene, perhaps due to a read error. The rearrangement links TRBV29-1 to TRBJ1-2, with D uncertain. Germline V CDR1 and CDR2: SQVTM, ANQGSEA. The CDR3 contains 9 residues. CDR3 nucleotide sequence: TGCAGCGTTGGAGAGGAACCTTTCTTC. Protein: CSVGEEPFF.

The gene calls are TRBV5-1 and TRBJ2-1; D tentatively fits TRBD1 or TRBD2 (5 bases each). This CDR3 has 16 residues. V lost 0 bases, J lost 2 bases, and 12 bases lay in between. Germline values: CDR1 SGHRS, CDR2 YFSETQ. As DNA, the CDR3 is TGCGCCAGCAGCTTGGAACTAGGGGCGGCCTACAATGAGCAGTTCTTC. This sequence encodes CASSLELGAAYNEQFF. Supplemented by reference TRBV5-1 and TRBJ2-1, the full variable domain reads KAGVTQTPRYLIKTRGQQVTLSCSPISGHRSVSWYQQTPGQGLQFLFEYFSETQRNKGNFPGRFSGRQFSNSRSEMNVSTLELGDSALYLCASSLELGAAYNEQFFGPGTRLTVL.

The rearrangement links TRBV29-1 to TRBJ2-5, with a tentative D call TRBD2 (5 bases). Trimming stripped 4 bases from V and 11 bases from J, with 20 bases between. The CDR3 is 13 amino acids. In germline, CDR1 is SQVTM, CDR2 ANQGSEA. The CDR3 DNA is TGCAGCGTTGGCCTGGGTCGAGCGTGGGAGCAGTACTTC. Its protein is CSVGLGRAWEQYF. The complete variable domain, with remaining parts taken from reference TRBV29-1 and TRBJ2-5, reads SAVISQKPSRDICQRGTSLTIQCQVDSQVTMMFWYRQQPGQSLTLIATANQGSEATYESGFVIDKFPISRPNLTFSTLTVSNMSPEDSSIYLCSVGLGRAWEQYFGPGTRLLVL.

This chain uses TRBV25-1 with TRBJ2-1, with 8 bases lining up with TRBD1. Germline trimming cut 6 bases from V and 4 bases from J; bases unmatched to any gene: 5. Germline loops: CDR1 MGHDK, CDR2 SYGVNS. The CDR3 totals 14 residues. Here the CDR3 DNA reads TGTGCCAGCAGAAGACAGGGGTCATACAATGAGCAGTTCTTC. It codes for CASRRQGSYNEQFF.

The DNA of the CDR3 is TGTGCCAGCAGCGCCGGACAGGGGATGAACACTGAAGCTTTCTTT. Translated, it gives CASSAGQGMNTEAFF. The rearrangement uses TRBV11-1 and TRBJ1-1, with TRBD1 matching over 9 bases. Germline CDR1 is SGHAT and CDR2 is FQDESV (reference sequence). J gave up 0 bases and V 5 bases, and 4 bases lay outside the gene matches. This CDR3 spans 15 amino acids.

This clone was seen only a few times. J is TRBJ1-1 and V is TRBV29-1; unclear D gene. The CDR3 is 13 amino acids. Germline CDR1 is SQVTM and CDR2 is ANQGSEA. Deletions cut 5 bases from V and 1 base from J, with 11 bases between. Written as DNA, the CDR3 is TGCAGCGTTATTTCTAGGGCGAACACTGAAGCTTTCTTT. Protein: CSVISRANTEAFF.

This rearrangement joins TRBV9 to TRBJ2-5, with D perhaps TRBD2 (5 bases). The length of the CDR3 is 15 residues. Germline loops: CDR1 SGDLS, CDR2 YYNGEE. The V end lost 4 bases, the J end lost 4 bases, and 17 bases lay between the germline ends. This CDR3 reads CASSPSLGLGETQYF. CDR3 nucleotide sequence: TGTGCCAGCAGCCCGTCACTAGGATTGGGAGAGACCCAGTACTTC. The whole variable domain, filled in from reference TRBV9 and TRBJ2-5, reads DSGVTQTPKHLITATGQRVTLRCSPRSGDLSVYWYQQSLDQGLQFLIQYYNGEERAKGNILERFSAQQFPDLHSELNLSSLELGDSALYFCASSPSLGLGETQYFGPGTRLLVL.

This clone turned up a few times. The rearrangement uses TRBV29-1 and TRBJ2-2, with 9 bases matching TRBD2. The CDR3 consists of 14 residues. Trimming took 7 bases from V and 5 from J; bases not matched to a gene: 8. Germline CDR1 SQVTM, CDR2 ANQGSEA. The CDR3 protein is CSARLAERTGELFF. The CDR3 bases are TGCAGCGCAAGACTAGCGGAGCGGACCGGGGAGCTGTTTTTT.

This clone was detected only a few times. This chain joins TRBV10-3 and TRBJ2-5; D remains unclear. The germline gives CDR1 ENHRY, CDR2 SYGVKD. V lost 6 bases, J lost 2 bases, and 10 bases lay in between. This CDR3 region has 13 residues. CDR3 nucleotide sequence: TGTGCCATCAGGCCCCCCGAACAAGAGACCCAGTACTTC. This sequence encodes CAIRPPEQETQYF.

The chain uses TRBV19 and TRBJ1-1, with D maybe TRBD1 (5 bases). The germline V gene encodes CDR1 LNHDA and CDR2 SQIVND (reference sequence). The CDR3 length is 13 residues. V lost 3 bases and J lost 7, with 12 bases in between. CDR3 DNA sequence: TGTGCCAGTAGTATCGGTCTGGGGGTTGAAGCTTTCTTT. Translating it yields CASSIGLGVEAFF.

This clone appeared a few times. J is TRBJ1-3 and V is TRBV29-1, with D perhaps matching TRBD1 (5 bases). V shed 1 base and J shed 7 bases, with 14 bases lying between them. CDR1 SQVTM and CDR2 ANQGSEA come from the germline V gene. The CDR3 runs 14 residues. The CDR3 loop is CSVEGRERGNTIYF. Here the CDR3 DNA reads TGCAGCGTTGAAGGGCGGGAGCGGGGGAACACCATATATTTT.

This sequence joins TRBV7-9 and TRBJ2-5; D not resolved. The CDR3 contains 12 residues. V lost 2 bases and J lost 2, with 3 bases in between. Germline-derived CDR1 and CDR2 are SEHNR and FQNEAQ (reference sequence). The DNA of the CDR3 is TGTGCCAGCAGCTTATTACAAGAGACCCAGTACTTC. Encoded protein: CASSLLQETQYF.

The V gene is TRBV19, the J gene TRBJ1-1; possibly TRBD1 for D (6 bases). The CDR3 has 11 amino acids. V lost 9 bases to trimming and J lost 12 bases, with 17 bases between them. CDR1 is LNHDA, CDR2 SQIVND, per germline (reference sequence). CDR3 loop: CASGPTGISFF. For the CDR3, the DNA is TGTGCCAGCGGCCCCACAGGGATCTCTTTCTTT. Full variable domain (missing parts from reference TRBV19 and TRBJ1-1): DGGITQSPKYLFRKEGQNVTLSCEQNLNHDAMYWYRQDPGQGLRLIYYSQIVNDFQKGDIAEGYSVSREKKESFPLTVTSAQKNPTAFYLCASGPTGISFFGQGTRLTVV.

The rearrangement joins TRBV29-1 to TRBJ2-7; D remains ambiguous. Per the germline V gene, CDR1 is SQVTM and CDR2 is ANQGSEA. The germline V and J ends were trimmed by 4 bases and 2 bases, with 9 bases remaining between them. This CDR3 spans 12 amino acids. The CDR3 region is CSVVVRAYEQYF. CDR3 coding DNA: TGCAGCGTTGTCGTCCGCGCCTACGAGCAGTACTTC.

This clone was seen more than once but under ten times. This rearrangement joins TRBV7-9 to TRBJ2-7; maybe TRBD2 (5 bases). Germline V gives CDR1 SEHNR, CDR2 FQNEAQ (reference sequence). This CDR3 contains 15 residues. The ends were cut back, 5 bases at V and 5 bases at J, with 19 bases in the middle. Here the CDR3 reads CASSPPGSGRHEQYF. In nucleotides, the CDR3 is TGTGCCAGCAGCCCCCCGGGGTCGGGCCGGCACGAGCAGTACTTC.

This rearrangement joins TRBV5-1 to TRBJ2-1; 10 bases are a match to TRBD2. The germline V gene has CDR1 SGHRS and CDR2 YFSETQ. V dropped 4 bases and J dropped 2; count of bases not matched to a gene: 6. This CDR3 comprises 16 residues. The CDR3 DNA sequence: TGCGCCAGCAGCGTTCGGACTAGCGGCCCCTACAATGAGCAGTTCTTC. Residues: CASSVRTSGPYNEQFF.

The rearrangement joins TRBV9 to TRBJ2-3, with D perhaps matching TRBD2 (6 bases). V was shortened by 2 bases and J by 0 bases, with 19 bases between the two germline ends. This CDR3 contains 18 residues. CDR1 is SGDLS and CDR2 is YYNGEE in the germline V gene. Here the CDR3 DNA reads TGTGCCAGCAGCGTTCGGAGGGACGCGGGCCTTAGCACAGATACGCAGTATTTT. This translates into CASSVRRDAGLSTDTQYF.

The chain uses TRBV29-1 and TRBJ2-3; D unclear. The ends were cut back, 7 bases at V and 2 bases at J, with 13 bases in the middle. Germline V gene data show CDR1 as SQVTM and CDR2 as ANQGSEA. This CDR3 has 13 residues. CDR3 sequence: CSALRPNTDTQYF. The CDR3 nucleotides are TGCAGCGCTCTGAGGCCCAACACAGATACGCAGTATTTT.

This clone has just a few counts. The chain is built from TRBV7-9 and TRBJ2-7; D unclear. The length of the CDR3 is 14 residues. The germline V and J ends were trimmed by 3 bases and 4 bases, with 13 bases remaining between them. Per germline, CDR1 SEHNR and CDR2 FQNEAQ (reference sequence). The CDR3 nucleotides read TGTGCCAGCAGCTTTACGGGTTATGCGTACGAGCAGTACTTC. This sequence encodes CASSFTGYAYEQYF.

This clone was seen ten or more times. CDR3 region: CASSGAYTNTEAFF. CDR3 sequence (DNA): TGCGCCAGCAGTGGAGCTTACACGAACACTGAAGCTTTCTTT. The chain recombines TRBV10-2 with TRBJ1-1; D is ambiguous. This CDR3 comprises 14 residues. V was cut by 4 bases and J by 1 base, with 10 bases left in between. The germline gives CDR1 WSHSY, CDR2 SAAADI.

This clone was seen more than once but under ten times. CDR3 sequence (DNA): TGTGCCAGGGGACTAGCGGATAGAGGAGAGACCCAGTACTTC. This gives the protein CARGLADRGETQYF. The chain is built from TRBV2 and TRBJ2-5; 11 bases fit TRBD2. CDR1 and CDR2 (germline): SNHLY, FYNNEI. V lost 9 bases and J lost 4; bases outside the gene matches: 7. This CDR3 contains 14 residues.

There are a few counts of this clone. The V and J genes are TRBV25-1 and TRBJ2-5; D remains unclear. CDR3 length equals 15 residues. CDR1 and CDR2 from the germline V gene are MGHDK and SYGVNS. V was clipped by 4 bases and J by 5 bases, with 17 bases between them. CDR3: CASSGFSRIEETQYF. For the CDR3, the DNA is TGTGCCAGCAGTGGATTCTCAAGAATCGAGGAGACCCAGTACTTC.